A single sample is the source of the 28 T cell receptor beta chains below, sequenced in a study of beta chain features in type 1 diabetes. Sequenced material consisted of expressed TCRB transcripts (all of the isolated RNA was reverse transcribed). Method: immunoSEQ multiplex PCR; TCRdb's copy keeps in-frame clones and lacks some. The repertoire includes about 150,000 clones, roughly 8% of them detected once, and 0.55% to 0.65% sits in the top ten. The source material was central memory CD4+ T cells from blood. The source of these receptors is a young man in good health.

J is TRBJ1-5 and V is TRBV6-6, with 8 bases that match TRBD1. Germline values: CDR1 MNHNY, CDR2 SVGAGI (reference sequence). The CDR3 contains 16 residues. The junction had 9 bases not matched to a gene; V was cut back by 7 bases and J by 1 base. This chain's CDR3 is CASTLGTGASNQPQHF. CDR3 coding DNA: TGTGCCAGCACCCTAGGGACAGGAGCCAGCAATCAGCCCCAGCATTTT.

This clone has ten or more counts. CDR3 protein: CSVKYGTIYTDTQYF. The CDR3 coding sequence is TGCAGCGTTAAGTACGGGACAATATACACAGATACGCAGTATTTT. This sequence joins TRBV29-1 and TRBJ2-3, with D tentatively TRBD1 (6 bases). The V end lost 5 bases, the J end lost 2 bases, and 17 bases lay between the germline ends. The CDR3 extends over 15 amino acids. CDR1 SQVTM and CDR2 ANQGSEA come from the germline V gene.

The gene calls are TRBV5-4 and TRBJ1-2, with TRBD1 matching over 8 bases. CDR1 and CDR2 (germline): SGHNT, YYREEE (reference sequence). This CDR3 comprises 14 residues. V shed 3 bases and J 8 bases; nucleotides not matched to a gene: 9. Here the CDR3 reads CASSSWTGTNGYTF. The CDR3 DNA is TGTGCCAGCAGCTCCTGGACAGGGACGAACGGCTACACCTTC.

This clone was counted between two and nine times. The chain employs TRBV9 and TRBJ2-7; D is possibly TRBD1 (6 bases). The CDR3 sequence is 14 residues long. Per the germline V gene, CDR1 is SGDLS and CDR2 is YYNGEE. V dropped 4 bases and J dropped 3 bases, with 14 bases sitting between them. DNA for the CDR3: TGTGCCAGCAGCCCCACTCTAGGGGGCTACGAGCAGTACTTC. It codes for CASSPTLGGYEQYF.

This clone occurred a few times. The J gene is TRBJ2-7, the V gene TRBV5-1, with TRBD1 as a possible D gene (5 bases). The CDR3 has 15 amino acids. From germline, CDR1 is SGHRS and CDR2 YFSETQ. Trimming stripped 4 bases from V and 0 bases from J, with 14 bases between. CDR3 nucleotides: TGCGCCAGCAGCCAGGGCACCCTGAGCTCCTACGAGCAGTACTTC. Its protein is CASSQGTLSSYEQYF.

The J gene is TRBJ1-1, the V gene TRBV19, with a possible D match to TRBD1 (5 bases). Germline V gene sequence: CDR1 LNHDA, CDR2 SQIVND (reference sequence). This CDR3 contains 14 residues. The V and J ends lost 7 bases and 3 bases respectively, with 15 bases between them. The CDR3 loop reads CASNLDSGYTEAFF. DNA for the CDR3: TGTGCCAGTAATCTAGACAGCGGATACACTGAAGCTTTCTTT.

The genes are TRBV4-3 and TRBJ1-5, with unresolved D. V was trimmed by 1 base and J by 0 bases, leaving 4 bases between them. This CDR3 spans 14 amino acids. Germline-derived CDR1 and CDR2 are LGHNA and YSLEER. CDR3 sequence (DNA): TGCGCCAGCAGCCAAGCGTATAGCAATCAGCCCCAGCATTTT. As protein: CASSQAYSNQPQHF.

The CDR3 loop is CASSWGGLAGGWNEQFF. As DNA, the CDR3 is TGTGCCAGCAGCTGGGGGGGGTTAGCGGGAGGTTGGAATGAGCAGTTCTTC. This chain joins TRBV5-4 and TRBJ2-1, with 10 positions matching TRBD2. V was pared by 3 bases and J by 7 bases, with 13 bases of the junction left unmatched. The germline V gene encodes CDR1 SGHNT and CDR2 YYREEE (reference sequence). CDR3 length: 17 amino acids.

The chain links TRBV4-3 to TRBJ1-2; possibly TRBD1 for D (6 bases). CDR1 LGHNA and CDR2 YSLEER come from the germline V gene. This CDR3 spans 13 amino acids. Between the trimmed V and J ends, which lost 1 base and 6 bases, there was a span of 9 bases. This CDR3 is CASSQGEGDGYTF. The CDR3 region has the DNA TGCGCCAGCAGCCAAGGCGAGGGGGATGGCTACACCTTC.

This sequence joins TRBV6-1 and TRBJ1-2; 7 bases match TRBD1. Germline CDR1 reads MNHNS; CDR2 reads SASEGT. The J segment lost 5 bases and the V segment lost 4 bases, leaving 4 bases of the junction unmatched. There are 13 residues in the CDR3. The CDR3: CASSVDRHYGYTF. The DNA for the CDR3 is TGTGCCAGCAGTGTGGACAGGCATTATGGCTACACCTTC.

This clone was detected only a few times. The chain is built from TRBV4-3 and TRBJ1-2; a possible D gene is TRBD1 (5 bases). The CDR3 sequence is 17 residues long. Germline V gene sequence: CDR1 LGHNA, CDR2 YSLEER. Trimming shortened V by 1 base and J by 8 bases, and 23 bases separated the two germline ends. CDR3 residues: CASSQGGEARRAGGYTF. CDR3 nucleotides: TGCGCCAGCAGCCAAGGAGGGGAGGCAAGGCGGGCAGGAGGCTACACCTTC.

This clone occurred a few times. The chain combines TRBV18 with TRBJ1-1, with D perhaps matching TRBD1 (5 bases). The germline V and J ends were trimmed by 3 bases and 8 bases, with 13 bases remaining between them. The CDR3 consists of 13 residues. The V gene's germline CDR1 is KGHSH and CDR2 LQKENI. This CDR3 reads CASSPEQGREAFF. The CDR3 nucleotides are TGTGCCAGCTCACCCGAGCAGGGTAGGGAAGCTTTCTTT.

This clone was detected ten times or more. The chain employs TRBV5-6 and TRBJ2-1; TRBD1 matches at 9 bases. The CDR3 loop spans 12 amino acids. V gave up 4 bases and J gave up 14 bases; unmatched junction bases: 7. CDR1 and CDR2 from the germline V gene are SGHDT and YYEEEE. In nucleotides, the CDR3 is TGTGCCAGCAGCCGACAAGGGACAGGGAAGTTCTTC. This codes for CASSRQGTGKFF.

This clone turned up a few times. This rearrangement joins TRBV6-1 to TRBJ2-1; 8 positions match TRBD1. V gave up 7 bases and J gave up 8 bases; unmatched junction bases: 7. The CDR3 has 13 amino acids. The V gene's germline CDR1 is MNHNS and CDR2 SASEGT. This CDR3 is CASKGTGGDEQFF. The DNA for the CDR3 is TGTGCCAGCAAAGGGACAGGTGGCGATGAGCAGTTCTTC.

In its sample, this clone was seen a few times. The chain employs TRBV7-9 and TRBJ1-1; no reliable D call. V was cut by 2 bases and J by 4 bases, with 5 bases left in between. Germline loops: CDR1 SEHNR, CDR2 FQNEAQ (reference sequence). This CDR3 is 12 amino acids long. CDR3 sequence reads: CASSLYSTEAFF. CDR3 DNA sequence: TGTGCCAGCAGCTTATATTCCACTGAAGCTTTCTTT. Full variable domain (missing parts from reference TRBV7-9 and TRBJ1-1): DTGVSQNPRHKITKRGQNVTFRCDPISEHNRLYWYRQTLGQGPEFLTYFQNEAQLEKSRLLSDRFSAERPKGSFSTLEIQRTEQGDSAMYLCASSLYSTEAFFGQGTRLTVV.

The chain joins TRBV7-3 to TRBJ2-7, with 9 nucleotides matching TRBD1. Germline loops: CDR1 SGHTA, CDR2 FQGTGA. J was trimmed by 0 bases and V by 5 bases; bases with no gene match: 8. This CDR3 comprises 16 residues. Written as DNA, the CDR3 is TGTGCCAGCAGCCCACAGGGGGCAACCATCTCCTACGAGCAGTACTTC. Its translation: CASSPQGATISYEQYF.

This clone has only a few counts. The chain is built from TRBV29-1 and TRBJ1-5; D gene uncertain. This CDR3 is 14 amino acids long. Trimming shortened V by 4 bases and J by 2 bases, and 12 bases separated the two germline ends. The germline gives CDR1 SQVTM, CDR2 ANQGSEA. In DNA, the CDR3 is TGCAGCGTTGCTGGAGGGTCGGGCAATCAGCCCCAGCATTTT. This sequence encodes CSVAGGSGNQPQHF.

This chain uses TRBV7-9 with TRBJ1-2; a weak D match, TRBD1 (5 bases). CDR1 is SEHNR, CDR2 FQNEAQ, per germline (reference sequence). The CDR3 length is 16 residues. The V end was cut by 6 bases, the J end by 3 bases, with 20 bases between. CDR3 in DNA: TGTGCCAGCAGACCAGGCCTCAGGGATGGGTACTATGGCTACACCTTC. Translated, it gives CASRPGLRDGYYGYTF.

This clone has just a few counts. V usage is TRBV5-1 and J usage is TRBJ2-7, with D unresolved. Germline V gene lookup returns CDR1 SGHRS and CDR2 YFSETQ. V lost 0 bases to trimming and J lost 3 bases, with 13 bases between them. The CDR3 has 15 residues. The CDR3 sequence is CASSLGPDTNYEQYF. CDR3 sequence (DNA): TGCGCCAGCAGCTTGGGGCCCGACACAAACTACGAGCAGTACTTC.

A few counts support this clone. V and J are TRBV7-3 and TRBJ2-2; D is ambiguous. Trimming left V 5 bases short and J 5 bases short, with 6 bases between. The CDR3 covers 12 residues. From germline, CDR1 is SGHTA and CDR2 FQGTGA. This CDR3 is CASSPPTGELFF. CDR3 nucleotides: TGTGCCAGCAGCCCCCCGACCGGGGAGCTGTTTTTT.

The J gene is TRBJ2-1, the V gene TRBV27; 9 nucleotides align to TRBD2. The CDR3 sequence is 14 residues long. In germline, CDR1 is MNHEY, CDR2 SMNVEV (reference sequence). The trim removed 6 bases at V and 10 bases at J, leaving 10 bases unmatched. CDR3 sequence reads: CASRYSGGLREQFF. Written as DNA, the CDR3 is TGTGCCAGCAGGTATAGCGGGGGCCTCAGGGAGCAGTTCTTC.

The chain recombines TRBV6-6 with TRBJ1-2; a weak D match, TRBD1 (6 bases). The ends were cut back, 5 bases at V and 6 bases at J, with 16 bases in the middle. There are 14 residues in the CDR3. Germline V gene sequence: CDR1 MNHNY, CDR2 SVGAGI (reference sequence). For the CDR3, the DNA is TGTGCCAGCAGTGTCTCTGGACAGTTGGATGGCTACACCTTC. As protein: CASSVSGQLDGYTF.

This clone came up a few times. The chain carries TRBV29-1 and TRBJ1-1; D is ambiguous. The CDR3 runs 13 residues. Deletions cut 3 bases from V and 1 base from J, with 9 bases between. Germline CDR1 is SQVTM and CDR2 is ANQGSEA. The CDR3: CSVEVTGNTEAFF. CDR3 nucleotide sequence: TGCAGCGTTGAGGTTACGGGGAACACTGAAGCTTTCTTT.

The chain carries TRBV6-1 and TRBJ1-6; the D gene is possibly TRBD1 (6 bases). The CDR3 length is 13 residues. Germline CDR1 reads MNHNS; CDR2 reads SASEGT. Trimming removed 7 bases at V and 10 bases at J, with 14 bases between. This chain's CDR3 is CASTTGLESPLHF. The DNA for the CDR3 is TGTGCCAGCACCACAGGGTTAGAATCACCCCTCCACTTT.

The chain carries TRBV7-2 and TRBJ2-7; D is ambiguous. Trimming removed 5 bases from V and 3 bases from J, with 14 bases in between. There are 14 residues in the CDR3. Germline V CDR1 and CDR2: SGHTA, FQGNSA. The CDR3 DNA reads TGTGCCAGCAGCCCCGTATATGCAGACTACGAGCAGTACTTC. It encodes CASSPVYADYEQYF.

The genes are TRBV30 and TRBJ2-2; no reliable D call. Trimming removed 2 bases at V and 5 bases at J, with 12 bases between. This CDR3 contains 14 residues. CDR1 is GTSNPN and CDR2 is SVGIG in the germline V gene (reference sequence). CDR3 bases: TGTGCCTGGAGTCTGGCACAACCGACCGGGGAGCTGTTTTTT. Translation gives CAWSLAQPTGELFF.

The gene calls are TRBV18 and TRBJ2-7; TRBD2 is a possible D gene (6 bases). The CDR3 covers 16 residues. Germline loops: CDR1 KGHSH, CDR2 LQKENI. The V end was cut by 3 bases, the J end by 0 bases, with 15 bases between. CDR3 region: CASSPRGQSTSYEQYF. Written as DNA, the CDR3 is TGTGCCAGCTCACCGCGGGGCCAGTCAACCTCCTACGAGCAGTACTTC.

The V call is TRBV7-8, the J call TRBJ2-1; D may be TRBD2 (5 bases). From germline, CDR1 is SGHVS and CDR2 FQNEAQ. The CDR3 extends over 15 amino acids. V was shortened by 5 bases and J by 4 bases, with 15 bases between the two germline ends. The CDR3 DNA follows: TGTGCCAGCAGCCTCCGGGCTACTAGATACAATGAGCAGTTCTTC. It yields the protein CASSLRATRYNEQFF.